The source of this T cell receptor (beta chain) is a study of cytomegalovirus exposure and HLA in healthy donors (dated by TCRdb to between 2016 and 2019). Turning to the overall study: An earlier analysis of several hundred of the donors reported 276 Gb of sequence data and 117 million unique TCR beta sequences obtained from about 179 million T cells. Typing coverage differed by locus: A, B, C, DRB1 and DQB1 were typed in about 620-630 donors, DQA1 in approximately 520, DPA1 in 600 to 610, and DPB1 in 400 to 490. HLA typing covered class I and class II loci at four-digit resolution. Because of strong linkage in the cohort, roughly five DR-DQ haplotypes were treated as single units for association and clustering. To decide whether each TCR beta V gene segment behaved as functional or pseudogenic, an earlier analysis of approximately 600 of the donors relied on high-throughput TCR beta sequencing. The study aimed to test whether cataloging public T cell receptors could reveal signatures of past pathogen exposure. A separate validation cohort of 100 to 150 different subjects was used in addition to the approximately 640-subject first cohort. A later analysis re-analyzed previously published TCR beta repertoires from several hundred donors and added high-resolution HLA genotyping to study TCR occurrence patterns. To predict cytomegalovirus infection status, the study combined high-throughput TCR immunosequencing, statistical association of individual TCRs with disease status, and machine learning. An early release covering roughly 580 HLA-typed donors comprised approximately 300 gigabases of sequencing data and tens of millions of unique TCR sequences. Among roughly 400 genotyped donors of the cohort, an average of approximately 220,000 unique TCR beta nucleotide sequences was sequenced per donor, of which about 18% were non-productive. The study profiled the T cell repertoires of around 700 subjects by immunosequencing and related them to cytomegalovirus serostatus. Genome-wide SNP genotypes for about 65% of the roughly 670 donors were used in a later genetic analysis, which treated that subset as a discovery cohort. Donor age, sex, ethnicity and CMV serostatus were collected together with the repertoire data. Every repertoire in the discovery cohort had been generated on one and the same sequencing platform. Of the 398 genotyped donors, about 80% fell in the genetic ancestry cluster associated with self-reported Caucasian donors. Rather than using new phenotypic data, the later analysis identified candidate immune exposures from TCR beta sequences and from how often those sequences occurred across donors.

Study-level results and caveats: Most CMV-associated TCR beta chains appeared to be HLA-restricted in a later analysis, and the HLA associations seemed to be driven largely by CMV exposure. The sequencing pipeline was judged likely to have produced a cluster of highly shared sequence variants as a technical artifact. Compared with equally common non-associated chains, HLA-associated TCR beta chains in a later analysis were more clonally expanded and had lower generation probabilities. The 87-base-pair reads could not distinguish some IMGT-functional V segments, including TRBV6-2 and TRBV6-3, so those segments were excluded. According to a later analysis, TCR association rates differed among HLA loci, with DRB1 alleles showing the most associated TCRs and HLA-C alleles showing the fewest. A further reported finding was that TCR beta sequences accurately predicted the HLA-A and HLA-B alleles for most subjects in the first cohort. Correlated functional status among segregating V segments might reflect linkage disequilibrium, but an unknown experimental factor could not be ruled out. Several of the top co-occurrence clusters appeared to be linked to parvovirus B19, influenza, CMV and Epstein-Barr virus, according to a later analysis. Strong co-occurrence of HLA alleles, especially DR and DQ, made assigning TCR associations to individual alleles difficult. In the study, 150 to 200 TCR beta chains were listed as associated with cytomegalovirus. The cohort was sequenced for TCR beta chains only, and without alpha or paired-chain data the features that could be detected were limited. Because counts were too low, some 17 rarely observed V segments, including chromosome 9 orphons, were excluded from the earlier analysis of under 650 of the donors. CMV serostatus was the only immune exposure information available for the cohort. Three of the identified cytomegalovirus-associated TCR beta chains were confirmed in vitro to be specific for cytomegalovirus antigens. According to the authors, the approach could potentially be generalized to other disease states and immunological phenotypes. In a later analysis, 15,000 to 20,000 TCR beta sequences were associated with specific HLA alleles at a false discovery rate of 0.05. An earlier analysis of around 600 of the donors showed that most TCR beta V segments appeared in productive rearrangements either about 87% or about 30% of the time, which broadly matched IMGT annotations. According to a later genetic analysis, donors in an Asian-associated ancestry cluster had fewer N-insertions in productive TCRs than the approximately 670-donor mean. While some public TCRs were present in many individuals, most TCR sequences turned up only very rarely across donors. Because HLA typing was unavailable for some donors at each locus, only the typed subset was used in association tests. Roughly uniform sequencing depth across donors was assumed in presence/absence analyses, although this assumption may not hold. A later genetic analysis associated a missense DCLRE1C variant with V-gene and J-gene trimming of TCR beta chains, and an independent cohort replicated the association. Cytomegalovirus status was reported to be diagnosed by the classifier with high specificity and sensitivity in both the original and validation cohorts.

To note about this clone: It has no known antigen specificity. Per-nucleotide qualities are absent, and no much larger clonotype sits a single base away.

The library was built by means of the immunoSEQ multiplex PCR assay. A mixture of 60 forward primers for TCR Vbeta segments and 13 reverse primers for TCR Jbeta segments was used in the multiplex PCR. The CDR3 region of rearranged TCR beta genes was amplified from genomic DNA with a multiplex PCR assay. The amplified TCR beta libraries were sequenced on the Illumina HiSeq System as 87-base-pair reads. As for the original processing: Across the 666 repertoires, a later analysis counted about 81 million unique TCR beta chains, 8.5 million to 12 million of which were shared by at least two donors. A nearest-neighbor algorithm error-corrected the raw reads and collapsed the reads into unique sequences, merging closely related sequences to remove PCR and sequencing errors. Alignment of CDR3 sequences to IMGT reference sequences was used to assign V, D and J gene segments. Each retained sequence needed at least a six-nucleotide match to both a V gene segment and a J gene segment. A rearrangement was called productive if the CDR3 had no stop codons and remained in frame with V and J, and every other rearrangement was called non-productive. Following IMGT convention, CDR3 was defined as the stretch from the second conserved V-encoded cysteine up to the conserved J-encoded phenylalanine. In an earlier analysis of just under 600 of the donors, sequences lacking an unambiguous match to a single V gene segment were excluded. An earlier analysis of 500 to 600 of the donors classified V segments as functional when productive rearrangements were above 56.7% and as segregating when the standard deviation between donors was above 5%. To diagnose cytomegalovirus status from the catalog of TCR beta chain sequences, a statistical classification framework was built. A later analysis assigned V and J genes by comparing TCR nucleotide sequences with IMGT/GENE-DB human TR gene sequences. The TCRdist pipeline was used in a later analysis to assign CDR3 sequences and most-parsimonious VDJ recombination scenarios. A later analysis defined each TCR beta chain by its CDR3 amino acid sequence plus V-gene family, and excluded reads lacking a unique V-gene family. As a way to deal with suspected cross-contamination and a sequencing artifact, a later analysis dropped 450 to 700 nucleotide sequences that were highly shared and had low generation probability. For each public chain, a later analysis derived a clonal expansion index from normalized ranks of inferred template counts within each repertoire. A later analysis computed generation probabilities with a VDJ recombination model fitted to out-of-frame rearrangements, and checked the results against IGoR. A later analysis scored TCR-TCR, TCR-HLA and TCR-CMV co-occurrence with hypergeometric tests, applying a repertoire-size bias correction to TCR pairs. In a later analysis, false discovery rates were estimated by permuting HLA or CMV assignments 20 times. In a later analysis, co-occurring TCRs were grouped with DBSCAN, and TCRdist sequence similarity was added when clustering was performed within HLA-allele-positive subsets. Repertoires with fewer than 30,000 or more than 120,000 public chains, plus five repertoires with anomalous nucleotide sharing, were excluded from co-occurrence clustering. TCRdb re-hosts the immuneACCESS table, in-frame sequences only. Its copies lack some clones; in the studies checked, an unresolved V gene accounts for under half of them, and the cause for the rest is not known. V, J and clone size are those of that table, while D and trimming were read from the DNA. A total of 95,000 to 150,000 clones appear in this sample, approximately 79% of them only once. In total, the top ten clones hold 2.1% of the sample.

For CDR1 and CDR2, the germline V gene (reference sequence) lists SEHNR and FQNEAQ. The CDR3 starts with the cysteine, ends with the phenylalanine, and has 13 residues. CDR3 DNA is the only sequence kept; it has 39 bases, read in frame from the first base. The germline ends are 8 bases apart after V is trimmed by 2 bases and J by 3 bases. In total, fewer than 750 healthy bone marrow donors made up the cohort. At the time of sampling, every cohort member was nominally healthy, though immune exposures that went unrecorded were likely present. The donor tested CMV seronegative, placing the donor among the 352 seronegative members of the cohort. Each donor provided a peripheral blood sample, and peripheral blood mononuclear cells were used for TCR beta sequencing. Genomic DNA was extracted from the blood cell samples with the Qiagen DNeasy Blood Extraction Kit.

Rearrangement joined TRBV7-9 to TRBJ2-7, with the D gene not clear enough to name. Sequencing was done on a sample of PBMCs. The source is a man under 40 in good health and CMV-seronegative. The DNA sequence reads TGTGCCAGCAGCTTAATACAGCACTACGAGCAGTACTTC. Its product reads: CASSLIQHYEQYF.